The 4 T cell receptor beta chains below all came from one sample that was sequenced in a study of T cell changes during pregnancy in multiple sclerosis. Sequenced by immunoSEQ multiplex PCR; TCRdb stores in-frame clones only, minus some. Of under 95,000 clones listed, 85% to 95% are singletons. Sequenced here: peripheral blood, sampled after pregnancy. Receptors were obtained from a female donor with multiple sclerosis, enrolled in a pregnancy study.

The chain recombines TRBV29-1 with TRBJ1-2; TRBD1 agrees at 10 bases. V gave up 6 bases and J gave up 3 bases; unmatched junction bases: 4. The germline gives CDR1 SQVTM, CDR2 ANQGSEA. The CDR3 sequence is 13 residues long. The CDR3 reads CSVPGQGYYGYTF. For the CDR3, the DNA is TGCAGCGTGCCGGGACAGGGGTACTATGGCTACACCTTC.

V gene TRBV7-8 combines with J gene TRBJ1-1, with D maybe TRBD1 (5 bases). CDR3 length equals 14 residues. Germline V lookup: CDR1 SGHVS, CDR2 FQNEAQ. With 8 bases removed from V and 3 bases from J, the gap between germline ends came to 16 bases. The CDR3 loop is CASRTSGGDTEAFF. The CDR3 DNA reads TGTGCCAGCCGGACGAGCGGAGGGGACACTGAAGCTTTCTTT.

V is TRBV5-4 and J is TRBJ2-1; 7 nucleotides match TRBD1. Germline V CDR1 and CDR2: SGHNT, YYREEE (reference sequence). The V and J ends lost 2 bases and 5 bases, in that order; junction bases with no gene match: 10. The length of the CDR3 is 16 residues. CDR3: CASSLNWAGGNNEQFF. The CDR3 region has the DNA TGTGCCAGCAGCTTAAACTGGGCAGGGGGTAACAATGAGCAGTTCTTC.

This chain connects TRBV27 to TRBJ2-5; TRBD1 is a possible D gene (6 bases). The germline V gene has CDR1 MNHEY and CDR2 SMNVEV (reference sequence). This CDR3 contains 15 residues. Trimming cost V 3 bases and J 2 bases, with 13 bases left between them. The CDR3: CASSFSVTGQETQYF. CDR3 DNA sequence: TGTGCCAGCAGTTTTTCGGTGACAGGACAAGAGACCCAGTACTTC.